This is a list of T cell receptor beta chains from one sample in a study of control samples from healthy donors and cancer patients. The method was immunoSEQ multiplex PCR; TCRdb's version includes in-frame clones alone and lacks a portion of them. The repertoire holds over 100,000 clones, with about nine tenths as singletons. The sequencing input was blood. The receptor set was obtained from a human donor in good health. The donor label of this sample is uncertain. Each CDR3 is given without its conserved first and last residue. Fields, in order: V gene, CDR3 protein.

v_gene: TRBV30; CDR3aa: AWSVRQGLGYT
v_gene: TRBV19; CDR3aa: ASSPQGTYEQY
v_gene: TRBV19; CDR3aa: ASISRGYGYGYT
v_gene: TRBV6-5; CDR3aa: ASSYQDRGQDTQY
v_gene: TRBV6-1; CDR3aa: ASSEGGQGYYGYT
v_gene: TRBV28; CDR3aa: ASSLYYRGRSNQPQH
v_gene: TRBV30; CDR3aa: AWRDHSQGSGNTIY
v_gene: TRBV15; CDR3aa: ATNPEGDRGAEAF
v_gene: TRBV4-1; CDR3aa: ASSQDWGGNQPQH
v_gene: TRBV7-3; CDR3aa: ASSYHRGTEAF
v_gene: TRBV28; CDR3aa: ATGTTVMNTEAF
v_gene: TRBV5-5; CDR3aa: ASSPGTVNTEAF
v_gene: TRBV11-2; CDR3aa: ASSLTGTNTEAF
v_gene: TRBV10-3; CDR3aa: AISGTNYEQY
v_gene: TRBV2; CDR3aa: ASTEQGGIEPQH
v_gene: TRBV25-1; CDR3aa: ASSDRDSNTGELF
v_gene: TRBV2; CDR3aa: ASSGGPTGQNTEAF
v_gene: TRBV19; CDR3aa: ASKPAGRLNEKLF
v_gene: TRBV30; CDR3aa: AWAPGPNQPQH
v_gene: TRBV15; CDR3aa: ATSRDSETQY
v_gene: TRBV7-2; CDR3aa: ASNAGYRTDTQY